The T cell receptor (beta chain) described here comes from a study of blood T cell repertoires in COVID-19. Study-wide background: Acute and convalescent COVID-19 samples came from the United States, Italy and Spain. T cells, B-cell-depleted T cells, or PBMCs provided the cDNA or gDNA that served as material.

Germline CDR1 reads SGHRS; CDR2 reads YFSETQ. There are 14 residues in the CDR3. The J segment lost 1 base and the V segment lost 3 bases, leaving 2 bases of the junction unmatched. In the study's own analysis: Amplification with reference gene primers provided the estimates of nucleated cell counts. Only in-frame clones appear in the TCRdb table, and some are missing; sequencing was by immunoSEQ multiplex PCR. V and J calls and clone size are as listed in that table; D and trimming were resolved from the DNA. The profile covers 200,000 to 250,000 clones, with approximately 86% appearing a single time and over 2.5% taken by the ten largest.

This clonotype was obtained from a man aged 60 to 75 with acute or convalescent COVID-19. Sequenced material: peripheral blood. The J gene is TRBJ1-1, the V gene TRBV5-1, with 8 bases fitting TRBD1. The chain's CDR3 is CASSSGTGNTEAFF. CDR3 nucleotides: TGCGCCAGCAGCTCGGGGACAGGGAACACTGAAGCTTTCTTT.